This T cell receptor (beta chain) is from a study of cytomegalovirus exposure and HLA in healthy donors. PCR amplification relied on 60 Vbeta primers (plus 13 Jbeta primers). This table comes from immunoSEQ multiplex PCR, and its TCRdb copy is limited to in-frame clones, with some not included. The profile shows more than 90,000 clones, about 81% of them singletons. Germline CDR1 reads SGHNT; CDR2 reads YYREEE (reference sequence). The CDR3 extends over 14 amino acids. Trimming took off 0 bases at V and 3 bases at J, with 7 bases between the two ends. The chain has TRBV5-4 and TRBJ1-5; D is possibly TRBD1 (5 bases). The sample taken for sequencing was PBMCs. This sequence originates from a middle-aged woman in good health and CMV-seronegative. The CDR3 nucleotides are TGTGCCAGCAGCTTGGGACAGACCAATCAGCCCCAGCATTTT. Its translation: CASSLGQTNQPQHF.